A single sample gave rise to the 31 T cell receptor beta chains below, sequenced in a study of OX40 agonist ivuxolimab in advanced cancers. Measured with immunoSEQ multiplex PCR; TCRdb has only the in-frame clones, and not every one. The repertoire has some 62,000 clones, 79% of them found once; the top ten carry about a tenth. Sequences were derived from CD4+ or CD8+ T cells sorted from blood, sampled in a trial of the OX40 agonist ivuxolimab. The receptors here all came from an adult with an advanced solid tumor such as melanoma, head and neck, liver or kidney cancer.

The rearrangement uses TRBV7-8 and TRBJ2-7; TRBD1 is a possible D gene (6 bases). V gave up 1 base and J gave up 3 bases, with 10 bases separating them. Germline CDR1 and CDR2: SGHVS and FQNEAQ. The CDR3 is 14 amino acids. CDR3 nucleotide sequence: TGTGCCAGCAGCTTAGGGACAGCGAACTACGAGCAGTACTTC. The encoded protein is CASSLGTANYEQYF.

The V call is TRBV6-6, the J call TRBJ2-7; maybe TRBD1 (6 bases). This CDR3 spans 15 amino acids. The germline gives CDR1 MNHNY, CDR2 SVGAGI (reference sequence). The V and J ends lost 0 bases and 3 bases respectively, with 12 bases between them. The CDR3 DNA reads as TGTGCCAGCAGTTACTCGAGTCCAGGGGACTACGAGCAGTACTTC. The encoded protein is CASSYSSPGDYEQYF.

The V call is TRBV5-1, the J call TRBJ2-7; 8 bases are shared with TRBD1. This CDR3 is built from 14 residues. Trimming at V came to 2 bases and at J to 0 bases, leaving 1 base not matched to a gene. Germline CDR1 and CDR2: SGHRS and YFSETQ. CDR3 sequence: CASSFGTGSYEQYF. CDR3 nucleotides: TGCGCCAGCAGCTTCGGGACAGGCTCCTACGAGCAGTACTTC.

This clone was counted only a few times. This sequence joins TRBV27 and TRBJ2-7, with 8 nucleotides matching TRBD1. CDR3 length equals 14 residues. The V and J ends lost 7 bases and 1 base, in that order; junction bases with no gene match: 6. From germline, CDR1 is MNHEY and CDR2 SMNVEV (reference sequence). CDR3 residues: CASMTRGLSYEQYF. In nucleotides, the CDR3 is TGTGCCAGCATGACCAGGGGGCTGTCCTACGAGCAGTACTTC.

The chain joins TRBV2 to TRBJ1-2, with 7 bases that match TRBD1. The CDR3 is 13 residues long. Trimming took 5 bases from V and 4 from J; bases not matched to a gene: 4. CDR1 SNHLY and CDR2 FYNNEI come from the germline V gene. CDR3 region: CASSQGQSYGYTF. As DNA, the CDR3 is TGTGCCAGCAGTCAGGGACAGTCCTATGGCTACACCTTC.

By frequency in the sample, this clone is medium-sized (0.01 to 0.1%). The chain links TRBV4-1 to TRBJ1-1; no definite D call. The V and J ends lost 2 bases and 4 bases respectively, with 14 bases between them. CDR1 is MGHRA, CDR2 YSYEKL, per germline. This CDR3 region has 15 residues. CDR3 sequence (DNA): TGCGCCAGCAGCCAAAAAGGACTGGGTAGCACTGAAGCTTTCTTT. Translation gives CASSQKGLGSTEAFF.

The V and J genes are TRBV7-3 and TRBJ2-5, with D maybe TRBD1 (5 bases). The V gene lost 2 bases and the J gene lost 4 bases, with 8 bases spanning the gap. Germline CDR1 reads SGHTA; CDR2 reads FQGTGA. This CDR3 region has 13 residues. In DNA, the CDR3 is TGTGCCAGCAGCTTACTGCAGGGAGAGACCCAGTACTTC. It yields the protein CASSLLQGETQYF.

The V and J genes are TRBV10-3 and TRBJ2-2, with D perhaps matching TRBD1 (6 bases). Germline V CDR1 and CDR2: ENHRY, SYGVKD. This CDR3 comprises 16 residues. Trimming removed 6 bases from V and 1 base from J, with 15 bases in between. The CDR3 coding sequence is TGTGCCATCAGATTTACACAGGGACAGAACACCGGGGAGCTGTTTTTT. Amino acid sequence: CAIRFTQGQNTGELFF.

V and J are TRBV4-2 and TRBJ2-1; D tentatively fits TRBD1 or TRBD2 (7 bases each). Germline values: CDR1 LGHNA, CDR2 YNFKEQ. The V and J ends lost 6 bases and 4 bases respectively, with 16 bases between them. CDR3 length: 15 residues. Written as DNA, the CDR3 is TGTGCCAGCAGTAAAACAGGGGAGGGTTACAATGAGCAGTTCTTC. This sequence encodes CASSKTGEGYNEQFF.

The chain uses TRBV15 and TRBJ2-6; D remains ambiguous. The CDR3 is made up of 16 amino acids. Trimming removed 0 bases at V and 0 bases at J, with 6 bases between. The germline V gene encodes CDR1 LNHNV and CDR2 YYDKDF (reference sequence). The CDR3: CATSREGISGANVLTF. The CDR3 DNA is TGTGCCACCAGCAGAGAAGGTATCTCTGGGGCCAACGTCCTGACTTTC.

This clone was observed a few times. The gene calls are TRBV18 and TRBJ1-4, with D possibly being TRBD1 (5 bases). CDR3 size: 15 residues. The ends were cut back, 3 bases at V and 5 bases at J, with 13 bases in the middle. CDR1 is KGHSH, CDR2 LQKENI, per germline. CDR3 coding DNA: TGTGCCAGCTCACCCTTCCAGGGAGACAATGAAAAACTGTTTTTT. Translation gives CASSPFQGDNEKLFF.

The CDR3 coding sequence is TGTGCCAGTAGCCCAAGGGATTTGAACACTGAAGCTTTCTTT. Its translation is CASSPRDLNTEAFF. This chain links TRBV19 with TRBJ1-1, with D unresolved. The germline V and J ends were trimmed by 6 bases and 0 bases, with 11 bases remaining between them. The CDR3 consists of 14 residues. Germline V gene lookup returns CDR1 LNHDA and CDR2 SQIVND (reference sequence).

This clone was counted a few times. The chain carries TRBV4-1 and TRBJ2-7, with 9 bases identical to TRBD2. The length of the CDR3 is 16 residues. V shed 3 bases, J shed 5 bases, and the junction held 11 bases outside the gene matches. Germline CDR1 MGHRA, CDR2 YSYEKL. CDR3 nucleotide sequence: TGCGCCAGCAGCCACCCTGGGACTAGCTATATCAACGAGCAGTACTTC. As protein: CASSHPGTSYINEQYF.

The rearrangement joins TRBV7-8 to TRBJ1-1, with TRBD1 as a possible D gene (5 bases). V was pared by 6 bases and J by 6 bases, with 14 bases between. Germline assignment: CDR1 SGHVS and CDR2 FQNEAQ. The CDR3 extends over 13 amino acids. The CDR3 DNA sequence: TGTGCCAGCAGGCAGGCGACAGCCTCTGAAGCTTTCTTT. Its protein is CASRQATASEAFF.

The rearrangement links TRBV27 to TRBJ2-2, with D perhaps matching TRBD2 (6 bases). Trimming took off 6 bases at V and 4 bases at J, with 9 bases between the two ends. The CDR3 is 13 residues long. Germline V gives CDR1 MNHEY, CDR2 SMNVEV (reference sequence). The CDR3 bases are TGTGCCAGCAGGACTAGGGCCACCGGGGAGCTGTTTTTT. It specifies CASRTRATGELFF.

The V and J genes are TRBV11-1 and TRBJ2-5; possibly TRBD2 for D (7 bases). The J call could be wrong; TRBJ2-7 is a better fit for the DNA end. This CDR3 comprises 16 residues. Germline CDR1 reads SGHAT; CDR2 reads FQDESV (reference sequence). DNA of the CDR3: TGTGCCAGCAGCTACGTACGGGGGGCGATCCCCTACGAGCAGTACTTC. Translated: CASSYVRGAIPYEQYF.

V gene TRBV2 combines with J gene TRBJ2-5; D possibly corresponds to TRBD1 (5 bases). The tail of the sequence fits TRBJ2-7 better, so the J call may be wrong. In germline, CDR1 is SNHLY, CDR2 FYNNEI. The CDR3 sequence is 15 residues long. The CDR3 here is CASSEVQGSSYEQYF. In nucleotides, the CDR3 is TGTGCCAGCAGTGAAGTCCAGGGCAGCTCCTACGAGCAGTACTTC.

The rearrangement links TRBV15 to TRBJ2-3; D possibly uses TRBD1 or TRBD2 (6 bases each). Germline loops: CDR1 LNHNV, CDR2 YYDKDF (reference sequence). V gave up 8 bases and J gave up 2 bases, with 17 bases separating them. The length of the CDR3 is 15 residues. CDR3 bases: TGTGCCACCTCCACCGCGGGACACCTCACAGATACGCAGTATTTT. This sequence encodes CATSTAGHLTDTQYF.

The rearrangement joins TRBV10-3 to TRBJ1-1, with a possible D match to TRBD1 (5 bases). Germline values: CDR1 ENHRY, CDR2 SYGVKD. The V and J ends lost 3 bases and 1 base respectively, with 9 bases between them. The CDR3 sequence is 14 residues long. The CDR3 region has the DNA TGTGCCATCAGTGATCGAGGGGCGAACACTGAAGCTTTCTTT. Protein sequence: CAISDRGANTEAFF.

The chain is built from TRBV7-7 and TRBJ2-1, with unresolved D. CDR1 is SSHAT, CDR2 FNYEAQ, per germline (reference sequence). V shed 5 bases and J shed 3 bases, with 14 bases lying between them. The CDR3 is made up of 15 amino acids. CDR3 region: CASSLSSGFYNEQFF. The CDR3 DNA follows: TGTGCCAGCAGCCTCAGTTCAGGTTTCTACAATGAGCAGTTCTTC.

This clone was seen just once. J is TRBJ2-7 and V is TRBV6-5; D perhaps matches TRBD2 (6 bases). The CDR3 contains 16 residues. V lost 1 base and J lost 3, with 16 bases in between. CDR1 is MNHEY and CDR2 is SVGAGI in the germline V gene. The CDR3, as DNA: TGTGCCAGCAGTTACTTTTTGGGCACCGGGGGCTACGAGCAGTACTTC. Translation: CASSYFLGTGGYEQYF.

The chain joins TRBV9 to TRBJ2-7; 9 bases match TRBD2. The V gene's germline CDR1 is SGDLS and CDR2 YYNGEE. The CDR3 is 16 residues long. With V trimmed by 0 bases and J by 2 bases, 6 bases remained unmatched. The CDR3 nucleotides read TGTGCCAGCAGCGTAGCTGGGAGCGGGGGGACCTACGAGCAGTACTTC. It is translated as CASSVAGSGGTYEQYF.

This chain connects TRBV7-9 to TRBJ2-2; 11 positions agree with TRBD2. Germline V CDR1 and CDR2: SEHNR, FQNEAQ (reference sequence). The ends lost 5 bases at V and 3 bases at J; junction bases unmatched: 5. The CDR3 is made up of 16 amino acids. CDR3 nucleotide sequence: TGTGCCAGCAGCACTAGCGGGAGAGGGCACACCGGGGAGCTGTTTTTT. Translated, it gives CASSTSGRGHTGELFF.

The chain uses TRBV12-5 and TRBJ1-1, with 7 bases identical to TRBD1. The junction had 4 bases not matched to a gene; V was cut back by 6 bases and J by 0 bases. CDR3 length equals 14 residues. Germline CDR1 LGHNT, CDR2 FRNRAP. CDR3 sequence: CASGEGALNTEAFF. The CDR3 DNA reads TGTGCTAGTGGGGAGGGGGCGTTGAACACTGAAGCTTTCTTT. Supplemented by reference TRBV12-5 and TRBJ1-1, the full variable domain reads DARVTQTPRHKVTEMGQEVTMRCQPILGHNTVFWYRQTMMQGLELLAYFRNRAPLDDSGMPKDRFSAEMPDATLATLKIQPSEPRDSAVYFCASGEGALNTEAFFGQGTRLTVV.

This chain joins TRBV5-8 and TRBJ1-2; 11 bases line up with TRBD1. The CDR3 is 15 amino acids. Germline CDR1 SGHTS, CDR2 YDEGEE. Trimming took 4 bases from V and 6 from J; bases not matched to a gene: 8. As DNA, the CDR3 is TGTGCCAGCAGCCGTTGGCAGGACAGGGGGCATGGCTACACCTTC. It codes for CASSRWQDRGHGYTF.

The chain employs TRBV5-6 and TRBJ1-2; perhaps TRBD1 as D (5 bases). CDR3 length: 12 amino acids. Trimming shortened V by 2 bases and J by 8 bases, and 10 bases separated the two germline ends. CDR1 and CDR2 (germline): SGHDT, YYEEEE. The CDR3 loop reads CASSLDRVGYTF. The CDR3 DNA reads TGTGCCAGCAGCTTAGACAGAGTCGGCTACACCTTC.

J is TRBJ1-1 and V is TRBV7-9, with D perhaps matching TRBD1 (6 bases). V was clipped by 4 bases and J by 0 bases, with 12 bases between them. Germline loops: CDR1 SEHNR, CDR2 FQNEAQ (reference sequence). The CDR3 sequence is 15 residues long. The CDR3 loop is CASSSQGVMNTEAFF. DNA of the CDR3: TGTGCCAGCAGCTCACAGGGAGTTATGAACACTGAAGCTTTCTTT.

The V and J genes are TRBV7-3 and TRBJ2-2; either TRBD1 or TRBD2 may fit D (5 bases each). Trimming cost V 2 bases and J 1 base, with 11 bases left between them. Germline V gene sequence: CDR1 SGHTA, CDR2 FQGTGA. The CDR3 is 16 residues long. This CDR3 reads CASSLQGGLNTGELFF. The CDR3 nucleotides read TGTGCCAGCAGCTTACAGGGCGGGCTGAACACCGGGGAGCTGTTTTTT.

V and J are TRBV4-3 and TRBJ2-7; maybe TRBD1 (6 bases). The CDR3 contains 15 residues. Germline lookup yields CDR1 LGHNA and CDR2 YSLEER. Trimming cost V 1 base and J 1 base, with 11 bases left between them. For the CDR3, the DNA is TGCGCCAGCAGCCAAGTCTTAACAGGGTCCTACGAGCAGTACTTC. It codes for CASSQVLTGSYEQYF.

The chain links TRBV6-1 to TRBJ1-1, with D unclear. The CDR3 sequence is 15 residues long. V lost 0 bases, J lost 1 base, and 9 bases lay in between. The germline gives CDR1 MNHNS, CDR2 SASEGT. Here the CDR3 reads CASSEASLGNTEAFF. CDR3 bases: TGTGCCAGCAGTGAAGCCAGTTTGGGGAACACTGAAGCTTTCTTT.

V usage is TRBV30 and J usage is TRBJ1-2, with 8 positions matching TRBD1. This CDR3 is built from 13 residues. Per germline, CDR1 GTSNPN and CDR2 SVGIG (reference sequence). The trim removed 3 bases at V and 0 bases at J, leaving 0 bases unmatched. In nucleotides, the CDR3 is TGTGCCTGGAGACAGGGGGCTAACTATGGCTACACCTTC. Its translation is CAWRQGANYGYTF.